This TCR beta chain was recovered during a study of T cell responses to AZD1222 COVID-19 vaccine. This CDR3 contains 16 residues. Germline V gives CDR1 LGHNA, CDR2 YNFKEQ. V was pared by 0 bases and J by 2 bases, with 11 bases between. Study-level points and caveats: Spike-specific TCR breadth and depth were elevated following two AZD1222 doses.

Profiled with immunoSEQ multiplex PCR; TCRdb holds only in-frame clones, not every one. The table lists approximately 150,000 clones, around 94% of them singletons. A note on this clone: What it binds is unknown.

This sequence originates from an adult who received the AZD1222 COVID-19 vaccine. The sample consisted of peripheral blood, taken 28 days after the second AZD1222 dose. This chain uses TRBV4-2 with TRBJ1-3, with D unresolved. This CDR3 reads CASSQEATLTGNTIYF. In nucleotides, the CDR3 is TGTGCCAGCAGCCAAGAGGCGACACTCACTGGAAACACCATATATTTT.